The 2 T cell receptor beta chains below all came from one sample that was sequenced in a study of CD8+CD57+ T cells in acquired aplastic anemia. It was genomic DNA that served as the template for profiling TCR beta VDJ and CDR3. One entry per CDR3 protein, called by TCRdb with MiXCR from the reads. Here the sample spans over 150,000 distinct CDR3 sequences, around 63% being singletons. The patients chosen for sequencing had shown expansion of CD8+CD57+ cells (detected by flow cytometry). Sequenced input: sorted CD4+, CD8+, or CD8+CD57+ T cells (not recorded which) from PBMCs. These receptors came from a human donor with aplastic anemia.

This clonotype appeared a single time. This chain uses TRBV12-3 or TRBV12-4 with TRBJ2-3, with D perhaps TRBD2 (7 bases). The CDR3 is made up of 17 amino acids. V was shortened by 6 bases and J by 4 bases, with 23 bases between the two germline ends. CDR3: CASRGQTLRLASDTQYF. As DNA, the CDR3 is TGTGCCAGCAGGGGACAAACCCTCCGACTAGCCTCAGATACGCAGTATTTT.

This chain connects TRBV24-1 to TRBJ1-5; 9 nucleotides match TRBD1. Germline values: CDR1 KGHDR, CDR2 SFDVKD. The CDR3 sequence is 17 residues long. V trimming: 3 bases; J trimming: 5 bases; junction bases outside the gene matches: 10. CDR3 sequence: CATSDAGQGRGYQPQHF. For the CDR3, the DNA is TGTGCCACCAGTGATGCGGGACAGGGAAGGGGGTATCAGCCCCAGCATTTT.